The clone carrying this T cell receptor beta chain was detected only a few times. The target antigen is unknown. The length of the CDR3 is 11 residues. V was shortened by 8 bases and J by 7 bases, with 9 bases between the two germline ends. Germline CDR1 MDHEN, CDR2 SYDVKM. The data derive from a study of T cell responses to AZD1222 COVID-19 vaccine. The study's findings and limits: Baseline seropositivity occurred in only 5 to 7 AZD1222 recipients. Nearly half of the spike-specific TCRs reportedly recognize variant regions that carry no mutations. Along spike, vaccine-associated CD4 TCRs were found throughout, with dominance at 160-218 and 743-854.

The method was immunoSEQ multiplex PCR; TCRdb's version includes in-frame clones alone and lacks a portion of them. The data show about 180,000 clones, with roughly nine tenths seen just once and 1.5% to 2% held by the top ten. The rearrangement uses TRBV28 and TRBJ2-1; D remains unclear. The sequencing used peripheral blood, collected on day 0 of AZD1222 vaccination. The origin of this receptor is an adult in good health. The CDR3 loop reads CASGVRNEQFF. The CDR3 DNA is TGTGCCAGCGGGGTCAGAAATGAGCAGTTCTTC.